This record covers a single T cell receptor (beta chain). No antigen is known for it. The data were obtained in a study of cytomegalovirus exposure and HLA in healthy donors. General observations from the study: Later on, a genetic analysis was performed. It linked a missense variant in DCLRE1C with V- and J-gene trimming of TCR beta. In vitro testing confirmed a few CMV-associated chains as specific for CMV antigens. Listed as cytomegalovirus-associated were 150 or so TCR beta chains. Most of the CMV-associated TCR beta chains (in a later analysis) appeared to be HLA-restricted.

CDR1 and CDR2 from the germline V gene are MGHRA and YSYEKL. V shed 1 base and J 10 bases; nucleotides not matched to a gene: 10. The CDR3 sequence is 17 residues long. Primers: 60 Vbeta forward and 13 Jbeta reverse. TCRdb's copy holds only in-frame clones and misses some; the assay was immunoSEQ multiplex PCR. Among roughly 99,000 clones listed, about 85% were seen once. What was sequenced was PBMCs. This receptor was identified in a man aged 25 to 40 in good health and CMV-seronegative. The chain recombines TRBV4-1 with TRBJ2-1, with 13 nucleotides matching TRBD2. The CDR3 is CASSQGLAGGGFGEQFF. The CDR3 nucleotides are TGCGCCAGCAGCCAAGGACTAGCGGGAGGTGGTTTCGGGGAGCAGTTCTTC.